The next 20 T cell receptor beta chains were all read from a single sample in a study of T cell clones after liver transplantation. The data were produced by immunoSEQ multiplex PCR, yet TCRdb's version contains in-frame clones alone and is incomplete. The sample has some 59,000 clones, 70% to 75% seen once. Sample: CD4+ T cells from blood, taken at the 22-month timepoint. The origin of the receptors is a human patient who received a liver transplant. These T cells may partly come from the graft donor.

The V call is TRBV7-2, the J call TRBJ2-7, with 11 bases fitting TRBD2. Unmatched junction bases numbered 6, after V lost 5 bases and J lost 3 bases. The germline V gene has CDR1 SGHTA and CDR2 FQGNSA. The CDR3 runs to 15 residues. The CDR3 sequence: CASSRTSGGIYEQYF. The CDR3 bases are TGTGCCAGCAGCAGAACTAGCGGGGGAATCTACGAGCAGTACTTC.

This rearrangement joins TRBV19 to TRBJ2-5, with 9 positions matching TRBD1. J was trimmed by 5 bases and V by 5 bases; bases with no gene match: 12. Germline V gene sequence: CDR1 LNHDA, CDR2 SQIVND (reference sequence). The CDR3 has 16 residues. DNA of the CDR3: TGTGCCAGTAGTCGTACCGGGACAGGGAGGTTGGAGACCCAGTACTTC. It translates to CASSRTGTGRLETQYF. The whole variable domain, remainder taken from reference TRBV19 and TRBJ2-5, is DGGITQSPKYLFRKEGQNVTLSCEQNLNHDAMYWYRQDPGQGLRLIYYSQIVNDFQKGDIAEGYSVSREKKESFPLTVTSAQKNPTAFYLCASSRTGTGRLETQYFGPGTRLLVL.

This clone occurred a few times. V gene TRBV6-1 combines with J gene TRBJ2-4; D call uncertain. CDR3 length: 15 amino acids. Germline CDR1 MNHNS, CDR2 SASEGT. V was pared by 3 bases and J by 2 bases, with 11 bases between. CDR3 region: CASSELGRSKNIQYF. CDR3 nucleotide sequence: TGTGCCAGCAGTGAGTTGGGCAGGTCCAAAAACATTCAGTACTTC.

V is TRBV5-5 and J is TRBJ2-7, with a possible D match to TRBD1 (5 bases). Germline lookup yields CDR1 SGHKS and CDR2 YYEKEE (reference sequence). This CDR3 comprises 13 residues. The V and J ends lost 6 bases and 6 bases respectively, with 16 bases between them. The CDR3 DNA sequence: TGTGCCAGCACCAAATTCACAGGCGTCGAGCAGTACTTC. Protein sequence: CASTKFTGVEQYF.

The chain is built from TRBV5-4 and TRBJ2-5; no definite D call. The germline V gene has CDR1 SGHNT and CDR2 YYREEE (reference sequence). Trimming removed 3 bases from V and 0 bases from J, with 9 bases in between. The CDR3 is 14 residues long. The DNA for the CDR3 is TGTGCCAGCAGCTCGACCCAGTACCAAGAGACCCAGTACTTC. It translates to CASSSTQYQETQYF.

This clone has just one count. This chain joins TRBV9 and TRBJ2-3, with 8 bases fitting TRBD1. Germline V gene data show CDR1 as SGDLS and CDR2 as YYNGEE. V trimming: 2 bases; J trimming: 6 bases; junction bases outside the gene matches: 5. This CDR3 is built from 14 residues. The CDR3 region has the DNA TGTGCCAGCAGCGTTGGACAGGGTTGGGATACGCAGTATTTT. Protein product: CASSVGQGWDTQYF.

This clone was seen more than once but under ten times. The germline gene is not matched at one end of the junction; a read error may be the cause. The chain is built from TRBV2 and TRBJ2-7; D is uncertain. This CDR3 region has 11 residues. Germline V lookup: CDR1 SNHLY, CDR2 FYNNEI. The chain's CDR3 is CASSEAISIDF. The DNA for the CDR3 is TGTGCCAGCAGTGAAGCTATCTCTATCGACTTC.

The V gene is TRBV5-1, the J gene TRBJ1-4; TRBD1 matches at 10 bases. The germline V gene has CDR1 SGHRS and CDR2 YFSETQ. V trimming: 4 bases; J trimming: 7 bases; junction bases outside the gene matches: 7. The CDR3 is 15 amino acids. The CDR3 loop is CASSRTGQGTEKLFF. The CDR3 DNA reads TGCGCCAGCAGCCGAACGGGACAGGGGACTGAAAAACTGTTTTTT.

This clone was seen a few times. Sequence at one end of the junction differs from germline and may be a read error. This sequence joins TRBV7-3 and TRBJ1-2; 7 bases fit TRBD1. The CDR3 is 13 amino acids. From germline, CDR1 is SGHTA and CDR2 FQGTGA. This chain's CDR3 is CASSITGDHGYTF. CDR3 in DNA: TGTGCCAGCAGCATAACAGGGGACCATGGCTACACCTTC.

Only a few counts were recorded for this clone. The gene calls are TRBV6-4 and TRBJ1-2; TRBD1 matches at 7 bases. V was clipped by 6 bases and J by 2 bases; unmatched bases: 3. Germline CDR1 and CDR2: MRHNA and SNTAGT. The CDR3 spans 13 residues. CDR3 amino acids: CASSRDRNYGYTF. CDR3 DNA sequence: TGTGCCAGCAGCCGGGACAGAAACTATGGCTACACCTTC.

The V call is TRBV30, the J call TRBJ1-2; D is undetermined. The germline gives CDR1 GTSNPN, CDR2 SVGIG (reference sequence). V was clipped by 1 base and J by 4 bases, with 7 bases between them. The CDR3 runs 12 residues. As DNA, the CDR3 is TGTGCCTGGAGTGGTGACCTCTATGGCTACACCTTC. Its translation is CAWSGDLYGYTF.

This clone was detected only once. J is TRBJ2-5 and V is TRBV6-5, with D possibly matching TRBD1 (6 bases). V shed 4 bases and J shed 6 bases, with 18 bases lying between them. CDR1 is MNHEY, CDR2 SVGAGI, per germline. This CDR3 is built from 15 residues. CDR3 sequence reads: CASSSPTGSMKTQYF. The CDR3 DNA reads TGTGCCAGCAGTTCACCCACAGGGTCCATGAAGACCCAGTACTTC.

V usage is TRBV5-6 and J usage is TRBJ1-4; 11 nucleotides align to TRBD1. This CDR3 has 15 amino acids. Germline assignment: CDR1 SGHDT and CDR2 YYEEEE. The ends lost 1 base at V and 6 bases at J; junction bases unmatched: 2. The CDR3 nucleotides are TGTGCCAGCAGCTTGTGGGACAGGGGGGATGAAAAACTGTTTTTT. Translation gives CASSLWDRGDEKLFF.

The V call is TRBV7-7, the J call TRBJ2-1; 7 nucleotides line up with TRBD2. CDR1 and CDR2 from the germline V gene are SSHAT and FNYEAQ (reference sequence). V lost 5 bases to trimming and J lost 1 base; unmatched junction nucleotides: 2. CDR3 length: 14 residues. CDR3 sequence: CASSASGSYNEQFF. CDR3 DNA: TGTGCCAGCAGCGCTAGCGGATCCTACAATGAGCAGTTCTTC.

Remarks on this clone: At one boundary the junction diverges from the germline segment, which might be a read error. The chain uses TRBV6-4 and TRBJ1-1, with 7 bases fitting TRBD1. This CDR3 is 15 amino acids long. Germline CDR1 MRHNA, CDR2 SNTAGT. This chain's CDR3 is CAGSVDRQGNTEAFF. The CDR3 DNA is TGTGCCGGCAGTGTGGATAGACAGGGAAACACTGAAGCTTTCTTT.

The chain couples TRBV25-1 to TRBJ1-4; 9 bases agree with TRBD1. There are 14 residues in the CDR3. Germline assignment: CDR1 MGHDK and CDR2 SYGVNS. J gave up 10 bases and V 4 bases, and 7 bases lay outside the gene matches. The CDR3 DNA is TGTGCCAGCAGTGTAGGACAGGGGAGCGGAAAACTGTTTTTT. Amino acids: CASSVGQGSGKLFF.

This chain links TRBV7-9 with TRBJ1-2; unclear D gene. Trimming stripped 5 bases from V and 7 bases from J, with 8 bases between. The germline CDR1 and CDR2 sequences are SEHNR and FQNEAQ (reference sequence). CDR3 length: 11 residues. The CDR3 loop is CASSLEGGYTF. The CDR3 DNA is TGTGCCAGCAGCCTAGAGGGTGGCTACACCTTC.

V usage is TRBV28 and J usage is TRBJ1-3; 7 nucleotides align to TRBD1. Looked up from germline, CDR1 is MDHEN and CDR2 is SYDVKM. With 7 bases clipped from V and 0 bases from J, the junction kept 9 bases outside the gene matches. The CDR3 has 16 residues. The CDR3 nucleotides are TGTGCCAGCACAACGACAGGGCCCGTCTCTGGAAACACCATATATTTT. It is translated as CASTTTGPVSGNTIYF.

V gene TRBV6-1 combines with J gene TRBJ1-1; 9 positions agree with TRBD1. There are 14 residues in the CDR3. CDR1 and CDR2 (germline): MNHNS, SASEGT. The ends lost 2 bases at V and 8 bases at J; junction bases unmatched: 6. CDR3 nucleotides: TGTGCCAGCAGTGAACGGTGGGACAGGGTGGAAGCTTTCTTT. Amino acid sequence: CASSERWDRVEAFF.

The CDR3 region is CASSPSSTEGTEAFF. CDR3 in DNA: TGTGCCAGCTCACCAAGTAGCACAGAGGGGACTGAAGCTTTCTTT. The V gene is TRBV18, the J gene TRBJ1-1; maybe TRBD1 (5 bases). From germline, CDR1 is KGHSH and CDR2 LQKENI. V was shortened by 2 bases and J by 5 bases, with 15 bases between the two germline ends. The CDR3 is 15 residues long.